This record concerns one T cell receptor (beta chain) sequence. The antigen is unknown. The sample is drawn from a study of cytomegalovirus exposure and HLA in healthy donors. Study-wide points: Based on reports, TCR beta sequences accurately predicted HLA-A and HLA-B alleles for most subjects.

A multiplex PCR was run with 60 Vbeta primers and 13 Jbeta primers. Clones were read by immunoSEQ multiplex PCR, and TCRdb kept only the in-frame ones, dropping some. This sample has some 200,000 clones, with roughly 89% found just once. Germline assignment: CDR1 MNHNY and CDR2 SVGAGI (reference sequence). The CDR3 covers 14 residues. The V and J ends lost 4 bases and 5 bases respectively, with 14 bases between them. The TCR was taken from a woman younger than 30 in good health and CMV-seronegative. The source material was PBMCs. The chain carries TRBV6-6 and TRBJ1-2; D perhaps matches TRBD1 (5 bases). CDR3 nucleotide sequence: TGTGCCAGCAGTTCGCCAGGGAGGAATTATGGCTACACCTTC. Its translation: CASSSPGRNYGYTF.